The 5 T cell receptor beta chains listed next were all sequenced from one sample in a study of cytomegalovirus exposure and HLA in healthy donors. The PCR ran on 60 Vbeta and 13 Jbeta primers. The assay was immunoSEQ multiplex PCR, and TCRdb's table has in-frame clones only and misses some. The data hold about 190,000 clones, with about 88% observed a single time. Specimen: PBMCs. These receptor sequences come from a woman aged 18 to 35 in good health and CMV-seronegative.

This clone showed up just once. The chain employs TRBV28 and TRBJ1-4; 11 bases fit TRBD1. This CDR3 comprises 16 residues. The junction had 6 bases not matched to a gene; V was cut back by 6 bases and J by 3 bases. Germline V CDR1 and CDR2: MDHEN, SYDVKM. CDR3 sequence reads: CASSRDRGRANEKLFF. CDR3 DNA: TGTGCCAGCAGCCGGGACAGGGGGAGGGCTAATGAAAAACTGTTTTTT. Full variable domain (rest looked up from reference TRBV28 and TRBJ1-4): DVKVTQSSRYLVKRTGEKVFLECVQDMDHENMFWYRQDPGLGLRLIYFSYDVKMKEKGDIPEGYSVSREKKERFSLILESASTNQTSMYLCASSRDRGRANEKLFFGSGTQLSVL.

The V gene is TRBV7-2, the J gene TRBJ2-3; D gene ambiguous. Germline V CDR1 and CDR2: SGHTA, FQGNSA. Trimming shortened V by 5 bases and J by 6 bases, and 9 bases separated the two germline ends. The CDR3 spans 12 residues. CDR3 amino acids: CASSLDRDTQYF. CDR3 DNA: TGTGCCAGCAGCCTAGATCGGGATACGCAGTATTTT. Looking up the rest from reference TRBV7-2 and TRBJ2-3 gives the full variable domain: GAGVSQSPSNKVTEKGKDVELRCDPISGHTALYWYRQSLGQGLEFLIYFQGNSAPDKSGLPSDRFSAERTGGSVSTLTIQRTQQEDSAVYLCASSLDRDTQYFGPGTRLTVL.

The rearrangement links TRBV7-9 to TRBJ1-2, with 7 bases matching TRBD1. V was clipped by 5 bases and J by 4 bases; unmatched bases: 7. Germline CDR1 SEHNR, CDR2 FQNEAQ (reference sequence). The CDR3 extends over 14 amino acids. The CDR3 DNA reads TGTGCCAGCAGCCCTCCGGGACAGAGCTATGGCTACACCTTC. It specifies CASSPPGQSYGYTF. Using reference TRBV7-9 and TRBJ1-2 for the parts outside the CDR3, the full variable domain is DTGVSQNPRHKITKRGQNVTFRCDPISEHNRLYWYRQTLGQGPEFLTYFQNEAQLEKSRLLSDRFSAERPKGSFSTLEIQRTEQGDSAMYLCASSPPGQSYGYTFGSGTRLTVV.

The chain has TRBV28 and TRBJ2-7, with no clear D. This CDR3 has 14 amino acids. Trimming cost V 5 bases and J 2 bases, with 13 bases left between them. The germline V gene has CDR1 MDHEN and CDR2 SYDVKM. CDR3 amino acids: CASSPSVVAYEQYF. The CDR3 region has the DNA TGTGCCAGCAGTCCGTCGGTGGTCGCCTACGAGCAGTACTTC.

This clone came up once. The chain couples TRBV6-6 to TRBJ1-2; perhaps TRBD1 as D (6 bases). There are 14 residues in the CDR3. Germline CDR1 is MNHNY and CDR2 is SVGAGI (reference sequence). V was pared by 7 bases and J by 3 bases, with 15 bases between. Here the CDR3 reads CASTSSTGYYGYTF. The CDR3 DNA reads as TGTGCCAGCACTTCATCGACAGGCTACTATGGCTACACCTTC.